This TCR beta chain is from a study of somatic mutations in cytotoxic T cells in rheumatoid arthritis. Study-level findings and limits: Rising age went with increasing CD8+ clonality in rheumatoid arthritis patients; healthy controls showed no such increase.

CDR1 is SGHDT and CDR2 is YYEEEE in the germline V gene. V shed 2 bases and J shed 4 bases, with 10 bases lying between them. The CDR3 spans 14 residues. Concerning this clone: The antigen is undetermined.

The assay was immunoSEQ multiplex PCR, and TCRdb's table has in-frame clones only and misses some. The table has under 15,000 clones, approximately 80% seen once; the top ten hold roughly 13%. The sequenced material came from CD8+ T cells sorted from blood. This sequence joins TRBV5-6 and TRBJ1-3; D may be TRBD1 (5 bases). The receptor's source is a man in his fifties or sixties in good health. CDR3 protein: CASSFKGSGNTIYF. CDR3 sequence (DNA): TGTGCCAGCAGCTTTAAGGGGTCAGGAAACACCATATATTTT.